This TCR beta chain was sequenced during a study of blood T cell repertoires in COVID-19. The CDR3 covers 13 residues. The V and J ends lost 6 bases and 3 bases respectively, with 15 bases between them. Looked up from germline, CDR1 is SQVTM and CDR2 is ANQGSEA. Here immunoSEQ multiplex PCR was the method, and the copy in TCRdb shows in-frame clones only, minus some. The sample has 150,000 to 200,000 clones, about 80% seen once. The V gene is TRBV29-1, the J gene TRBJ2-7; D is perhaps TRBD2 (6 bases). The clonotype originates from an elderly woman with acute or convalescent COVID-19. Sequencing input: peripheral blood. The CDR3, as DNA: TGCAGCGTGGTCCGGGACTTTGGCTACGAGCAGTACTTC. Its translation: CSVVRDFGYEQYF.